This T cell receptor beta chain was sequenced in a study of cytomegalovirus exposure and HLA in healthy donors. Study-wide findings and caveats: There were several of the most significant clusters that appeared linked to common viral pathogens in a later analysis. Sequencing likely produced, as an artifact, a cluster of highly shared sequence variants.

With 11 bases removed from V and 0 bases from J, the gap between germline ends came to 19 bases. Looked up from germline, CDR1 is SNHLY and CDR2 is FYNNEI. The CDR3 length is 15 residues. The study ran its PCR with 60 Vbeta and 13 Jbeta primers. Generated by immunoSEQ multiplex PCR, the TCRdb table keeps only in-frame clones and is missing some. The sample holds 180,000 or so clones; roughly 80% are singletons and the top ten take about 0.8%. In the case of this clone: Its matching antigen is unknown.

Sequenced: PBMCs. This sequence originates from a woman aged 18-30 years in good health and CMV-seronegative. The V call is TRBV2, the J call TRBJ1-1; D might be TRBD1 (6 bases). The CDR3 here is CALYGGASMNTEAFF. CDR3 DNA sequence: TGTGCCCTTTACGGGGGGGCGAGCATGAACACTGAAGCTTTCTTT.